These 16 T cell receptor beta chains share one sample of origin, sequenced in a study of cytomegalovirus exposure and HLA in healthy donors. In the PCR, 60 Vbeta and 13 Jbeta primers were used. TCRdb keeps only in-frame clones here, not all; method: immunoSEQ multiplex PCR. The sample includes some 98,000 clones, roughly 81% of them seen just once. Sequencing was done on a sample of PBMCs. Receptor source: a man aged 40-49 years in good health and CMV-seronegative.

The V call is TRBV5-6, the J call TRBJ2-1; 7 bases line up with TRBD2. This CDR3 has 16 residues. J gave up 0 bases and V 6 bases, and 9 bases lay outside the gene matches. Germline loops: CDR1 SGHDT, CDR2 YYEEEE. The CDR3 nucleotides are TGTGCCAGCATCACCGGGGGGTCGAGCTCCTACAATGAGCAGTTCTTC. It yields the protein CASITGGSSSYNEQFF.

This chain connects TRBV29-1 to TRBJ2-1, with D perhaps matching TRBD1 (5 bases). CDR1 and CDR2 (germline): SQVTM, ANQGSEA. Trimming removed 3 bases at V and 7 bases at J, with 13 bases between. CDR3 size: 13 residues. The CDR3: CSVEDGHSNEQFF. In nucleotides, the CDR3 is TGCAGCGTTGAGGACGGACACTCTAATGAGCAGTTCTTC.

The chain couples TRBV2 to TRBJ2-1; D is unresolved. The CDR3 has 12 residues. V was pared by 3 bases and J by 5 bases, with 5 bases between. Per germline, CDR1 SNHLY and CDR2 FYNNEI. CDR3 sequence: CASSERDNEQFF. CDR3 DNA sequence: TGTGCCAGCAGTGAGAGAGACAATGAGCAGTTCTTC.

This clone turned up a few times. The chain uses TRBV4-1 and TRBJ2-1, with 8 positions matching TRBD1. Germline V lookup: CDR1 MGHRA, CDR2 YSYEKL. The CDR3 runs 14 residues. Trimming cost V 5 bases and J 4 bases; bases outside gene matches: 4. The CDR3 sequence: CASSAGGAYNEQFF. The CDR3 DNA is TGCGCCAGCAGCGCAGGGGGCGCGTACAATGAGCAGTTCTTC.

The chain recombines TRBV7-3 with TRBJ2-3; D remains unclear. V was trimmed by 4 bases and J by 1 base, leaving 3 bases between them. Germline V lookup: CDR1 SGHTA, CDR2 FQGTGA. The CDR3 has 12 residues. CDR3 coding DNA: TGTGCCAGCAGCTCCGGCACAGATACGCAGTATTTT. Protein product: CASSSGTDTQYF.

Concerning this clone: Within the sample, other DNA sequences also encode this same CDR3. The CDR3 is CASSQDRRGETQYF. CDR3 DNA: TGCGCCAGCAGCCAAGATCGCCGGGGGGAGACCCAGTACTTC. The rearrangement links TRBV4-1 to TRBJ2-5; D is perhaps TRBD2 (6 bases). The CDR3 runs 14 residues. V was cut by 0 bases and J by 5 bases, with 10 bases left in between. Germline loops: CDR1 MGHRA, CDR2 YSYEKL.

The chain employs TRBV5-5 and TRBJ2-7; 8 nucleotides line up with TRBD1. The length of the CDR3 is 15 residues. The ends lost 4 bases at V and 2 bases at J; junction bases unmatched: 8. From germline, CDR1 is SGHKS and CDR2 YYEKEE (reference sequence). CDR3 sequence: CASSTTGTGTYEQYF. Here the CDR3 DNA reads TGTGCCAGCAGCACAACCGGGACAGGAACCTACGAGCAGTACTTC.

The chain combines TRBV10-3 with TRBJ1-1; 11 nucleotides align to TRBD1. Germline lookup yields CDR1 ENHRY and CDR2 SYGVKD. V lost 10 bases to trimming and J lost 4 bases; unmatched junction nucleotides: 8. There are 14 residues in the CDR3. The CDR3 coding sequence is TGTGCCACCCTACTAGGACAGGGGGCCACTGAAGCTTTCTTT. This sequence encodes CATLLGQGATEAFF.

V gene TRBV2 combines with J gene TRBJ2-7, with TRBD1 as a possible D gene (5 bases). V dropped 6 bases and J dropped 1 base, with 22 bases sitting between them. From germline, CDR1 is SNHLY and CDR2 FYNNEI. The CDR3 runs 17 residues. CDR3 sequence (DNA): TGTGCCAGCAGGGGGCCAAGGCTTACCGTTATTTCCTACGAGCAGTACTTC. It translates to CASRGPRLTVISYEQYF.

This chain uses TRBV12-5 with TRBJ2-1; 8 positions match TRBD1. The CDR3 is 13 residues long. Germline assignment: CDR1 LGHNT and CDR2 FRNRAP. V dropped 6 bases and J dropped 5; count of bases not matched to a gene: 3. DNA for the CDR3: TGTGCTAGTGGCCGGACAGGGAACAATGAGCAGTTCTTC. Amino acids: CASGRTGNNEQFF.

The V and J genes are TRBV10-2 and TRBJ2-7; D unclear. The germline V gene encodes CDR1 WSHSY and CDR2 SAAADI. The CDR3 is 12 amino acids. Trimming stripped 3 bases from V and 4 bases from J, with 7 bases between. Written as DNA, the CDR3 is TGCGCCAGCAGTGATACGGAGTACGAGCAGTACTTC. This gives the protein CASSDTEYEQYF.

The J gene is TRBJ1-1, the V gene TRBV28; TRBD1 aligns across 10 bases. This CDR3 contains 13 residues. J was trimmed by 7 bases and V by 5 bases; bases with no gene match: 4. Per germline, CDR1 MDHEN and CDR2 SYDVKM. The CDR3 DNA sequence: TGTGCCAGCAGTCTCGGACAGGGGGTTGAAGCTTTCTTT. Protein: CASSLGQGVEAFF.

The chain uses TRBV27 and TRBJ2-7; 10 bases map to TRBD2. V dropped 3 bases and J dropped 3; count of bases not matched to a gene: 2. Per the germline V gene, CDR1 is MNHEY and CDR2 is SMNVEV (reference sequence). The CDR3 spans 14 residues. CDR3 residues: CASSLASGGYEQYF. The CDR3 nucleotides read TGTGCCAGCAGTTTGGCTAGCGGGGGCTACGAGCAGTACTTC.

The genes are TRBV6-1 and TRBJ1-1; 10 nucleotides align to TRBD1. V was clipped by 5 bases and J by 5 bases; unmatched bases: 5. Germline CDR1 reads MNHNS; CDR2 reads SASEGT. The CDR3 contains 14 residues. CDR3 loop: CASSRDRGGTEAFF. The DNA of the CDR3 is TGTGCCAGCAGTAGGGACAGGGGAGGGACTGAAGCTTTCTTT.

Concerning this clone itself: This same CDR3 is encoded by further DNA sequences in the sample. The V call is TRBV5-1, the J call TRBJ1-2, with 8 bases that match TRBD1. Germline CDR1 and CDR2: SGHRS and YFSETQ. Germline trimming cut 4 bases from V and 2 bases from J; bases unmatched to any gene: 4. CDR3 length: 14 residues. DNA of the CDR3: TGCGCCAGCAGCGGCGGACAGGGCAACTATGGCTACACCTTC. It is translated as CASSGGQGNYGYTF.

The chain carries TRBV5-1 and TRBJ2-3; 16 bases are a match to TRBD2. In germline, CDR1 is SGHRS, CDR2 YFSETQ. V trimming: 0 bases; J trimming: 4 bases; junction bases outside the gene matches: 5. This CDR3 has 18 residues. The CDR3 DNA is TGCGCCAGCAGCTTGGTGGGACTAGCGGGGGGGCCGTCAGATACGCAGTATTTT. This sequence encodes CASSLVGLAGGPSDTQYF.